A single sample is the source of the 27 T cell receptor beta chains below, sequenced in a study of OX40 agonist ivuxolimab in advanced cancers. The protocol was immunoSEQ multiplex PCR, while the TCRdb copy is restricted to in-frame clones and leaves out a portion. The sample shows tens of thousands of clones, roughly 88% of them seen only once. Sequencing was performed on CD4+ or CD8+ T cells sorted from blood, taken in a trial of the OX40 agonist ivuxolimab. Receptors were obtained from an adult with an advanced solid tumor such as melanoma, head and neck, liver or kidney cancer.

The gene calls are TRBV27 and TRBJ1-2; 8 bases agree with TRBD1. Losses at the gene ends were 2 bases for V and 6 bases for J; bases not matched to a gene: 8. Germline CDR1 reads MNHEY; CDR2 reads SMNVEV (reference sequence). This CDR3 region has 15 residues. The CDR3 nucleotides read TGTGCCAGCAGTTTAAGGGGGGCAGGGGGCAATGGCTACACCTTC. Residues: CASSLRGAGGNGYTF.

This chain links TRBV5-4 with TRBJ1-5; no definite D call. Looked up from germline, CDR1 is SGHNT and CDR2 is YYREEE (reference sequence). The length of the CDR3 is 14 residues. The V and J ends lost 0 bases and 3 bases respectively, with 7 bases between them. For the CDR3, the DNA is TGTGCCAGCAGCTTGGCCGGGTACAATCAGCCCCAGCATTTT. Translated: CASSLAGYNQPQHF.

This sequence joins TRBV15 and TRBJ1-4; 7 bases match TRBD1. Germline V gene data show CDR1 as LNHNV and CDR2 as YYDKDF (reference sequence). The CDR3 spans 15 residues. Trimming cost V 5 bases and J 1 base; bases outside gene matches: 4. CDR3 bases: TGTGCCACCAGCCCCCGACAGGGAACTAATGAAAAACTGTTTTTT. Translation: CATSPRQGTNEKLFF.

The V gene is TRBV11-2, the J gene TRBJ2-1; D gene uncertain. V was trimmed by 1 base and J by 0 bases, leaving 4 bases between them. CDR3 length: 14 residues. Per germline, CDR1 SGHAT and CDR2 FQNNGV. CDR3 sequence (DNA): TGTGCCAGCAGCTTAGTTAGCTCCTACAATGAGCAGTTCTTC. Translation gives CASSLVSSYNEQFF.

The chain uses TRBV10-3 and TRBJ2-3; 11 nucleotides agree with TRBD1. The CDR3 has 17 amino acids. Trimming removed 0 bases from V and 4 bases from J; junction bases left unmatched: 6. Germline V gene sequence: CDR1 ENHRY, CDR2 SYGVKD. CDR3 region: CAISESSGTGGADTQYF. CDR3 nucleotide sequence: TGTGCCATCAGTGAGTCGAGCGGGACAGGGGGTGCAGATACGCAGTATTTT.

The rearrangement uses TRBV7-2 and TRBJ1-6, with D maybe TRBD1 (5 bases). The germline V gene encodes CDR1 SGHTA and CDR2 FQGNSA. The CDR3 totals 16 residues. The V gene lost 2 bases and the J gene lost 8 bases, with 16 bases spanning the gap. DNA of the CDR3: TGTGCCAGCAGCTTAACAGGCACCCAAAATTATTCACCCCTCCACTTT. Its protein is CASSLTGTQNYSPLHF.

This CDR3 reads CASTISGANVLTF. The CDR3 bases are TGTGCCAGCACTATCTCTGGGGCCAACGTCCTGACTTTC. The J gene is TRBJ2-6, the V gene TRBV6-1; D unclear. The V gene lost 7 bases and the J gene lost 0 bases, with 4 bases spanning the gap. This CDR3 region has 13 residues. CDR1 is MNHNS, CDR2 SASEGT, per germline.

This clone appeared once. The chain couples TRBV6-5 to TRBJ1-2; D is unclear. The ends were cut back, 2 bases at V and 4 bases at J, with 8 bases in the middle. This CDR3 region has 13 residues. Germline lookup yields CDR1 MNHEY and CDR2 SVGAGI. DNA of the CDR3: TGTGCCAGCAGTTACACCCGATTCTATGGCTACACCTTC. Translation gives CASSYTRFYGYTF.

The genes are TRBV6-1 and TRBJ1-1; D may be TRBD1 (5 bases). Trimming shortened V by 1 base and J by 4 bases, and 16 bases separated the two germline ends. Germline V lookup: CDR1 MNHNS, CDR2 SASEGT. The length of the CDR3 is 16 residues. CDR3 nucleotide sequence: TGTGCCAGCAGTGAAGGGGCAGGGAATCCCTTCACTGAAGCTTTCTTT. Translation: CASSEGAGNPFTEAFF.

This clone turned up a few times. The CDR3 protein is CASSPGQASPLHF. CDR3 in DNA: TGTGCCAGCTCACCAGGACAGGCCTCACCCCTCCACTTT. The chain employs TRBV18 and TRBJ1-6; 7 bases fit TRBD1. The junction had 2 bases not matched to a gene; V was cut back by 2 bases and J by 10 bases. Germline assignment: CDR1 KGHSH and CDR2 LQKENI. This CDR3 spans 13 amino acids.

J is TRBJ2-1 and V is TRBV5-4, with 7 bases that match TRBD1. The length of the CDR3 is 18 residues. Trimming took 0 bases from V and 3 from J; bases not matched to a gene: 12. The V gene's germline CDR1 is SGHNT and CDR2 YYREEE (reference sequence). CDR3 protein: CASSLDSGGRPLYNEQFF. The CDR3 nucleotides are TGTGCCAGCAGCTTGGATTCAGGGGGAAGGCCCCTCTACAATGAGCAGTTCTTC.

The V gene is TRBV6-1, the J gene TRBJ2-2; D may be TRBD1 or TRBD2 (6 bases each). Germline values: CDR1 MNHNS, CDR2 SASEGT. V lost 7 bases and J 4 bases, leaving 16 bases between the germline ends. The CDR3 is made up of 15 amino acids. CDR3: CASTVGGITTGELFF. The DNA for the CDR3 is TGTGCCAGCACCGTAGGGGGGATAACCACCGGGGAGCTGTTTTTT.

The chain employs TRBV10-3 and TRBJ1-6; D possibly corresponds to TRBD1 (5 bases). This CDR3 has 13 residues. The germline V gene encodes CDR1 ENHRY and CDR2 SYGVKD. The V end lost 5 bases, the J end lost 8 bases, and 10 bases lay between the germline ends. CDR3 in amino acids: CAISLAGDSPLHF. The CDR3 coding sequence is TGTGCCATCAGTTTGGCGGGGGATTCACCCCTCCACTTT.

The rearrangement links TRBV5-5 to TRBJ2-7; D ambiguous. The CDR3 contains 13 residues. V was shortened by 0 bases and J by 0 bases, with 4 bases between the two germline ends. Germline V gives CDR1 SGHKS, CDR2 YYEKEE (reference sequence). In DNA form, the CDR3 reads TGTGCCAGCAGCTTGGCCGGCTCCTACGAGCAGTACTTC. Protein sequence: CASSLAGSYEQYF.

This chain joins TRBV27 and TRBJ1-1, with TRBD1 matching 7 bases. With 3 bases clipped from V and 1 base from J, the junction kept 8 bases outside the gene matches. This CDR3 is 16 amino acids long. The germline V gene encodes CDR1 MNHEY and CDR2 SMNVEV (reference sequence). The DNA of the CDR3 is TGTGCCAGCAGTTTCCGGACAGGCGGGGGGAACACTGAAGCTTTCTTT. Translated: CASSFRTGGGNTEAFF.

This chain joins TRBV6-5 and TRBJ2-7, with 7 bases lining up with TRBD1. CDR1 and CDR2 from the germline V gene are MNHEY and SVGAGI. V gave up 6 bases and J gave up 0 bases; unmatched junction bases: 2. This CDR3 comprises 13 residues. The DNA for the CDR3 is TGTGCCAGCAGCCCAGGGGGCTCCTACGAGCAGTACTTC. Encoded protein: CASSPGGSYEQYF.

The CDR3 loop is CASRRDGGGLNTEAFF. As DNA, the CDR3 is TGTGCCAGCAGACGGGACGGTGGGGGGCTGAACACTGAAGCTTTCTTT. V gene TRBV7-2 combines with J gene TRBJ1-1, with D possibly matching TRBD1 (6 bases). CDR1 SGHTA and CDR2 FQGNSA come from the germline V gene. The CDR3 is 16 residues long. Trimming removed 6 bases at V and 0 bases at J, with 17 bases between.

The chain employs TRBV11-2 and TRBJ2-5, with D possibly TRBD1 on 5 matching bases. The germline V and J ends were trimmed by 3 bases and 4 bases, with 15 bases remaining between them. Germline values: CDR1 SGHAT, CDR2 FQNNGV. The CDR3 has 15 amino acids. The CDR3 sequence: CASSFNRRGGETQYF. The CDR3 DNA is TGTGCCAGCAGCTTCAACAGGCGCGGTGGAGAGACCCAGTACTTC.

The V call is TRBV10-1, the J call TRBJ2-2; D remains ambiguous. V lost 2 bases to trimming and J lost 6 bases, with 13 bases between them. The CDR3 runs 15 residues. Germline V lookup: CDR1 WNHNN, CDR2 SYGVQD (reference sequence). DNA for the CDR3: TGCGCCAGCAGTGAGCCCGGCAGAGCCCCCGGGGAGCTGTTTTTT. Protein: CASSEPGRAPGELFF.

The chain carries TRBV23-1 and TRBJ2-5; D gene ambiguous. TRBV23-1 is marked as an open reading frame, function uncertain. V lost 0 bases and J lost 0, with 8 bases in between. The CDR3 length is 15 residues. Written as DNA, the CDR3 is TGCGCCAGCAGTCAATCAATCCAGTACCAAGAGACCCAGTACTTC. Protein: CASSQSIQYQETQYF.

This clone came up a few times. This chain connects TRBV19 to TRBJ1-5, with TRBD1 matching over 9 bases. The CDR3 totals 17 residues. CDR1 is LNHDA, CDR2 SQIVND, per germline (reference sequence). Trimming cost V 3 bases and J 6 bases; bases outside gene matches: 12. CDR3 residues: CASSILGTGNSGQPQHF. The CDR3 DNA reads TGTGCCAGTAGTATCCTGGGGACAGGGAACAGTGGTCAGCCCCAGCATTTT.

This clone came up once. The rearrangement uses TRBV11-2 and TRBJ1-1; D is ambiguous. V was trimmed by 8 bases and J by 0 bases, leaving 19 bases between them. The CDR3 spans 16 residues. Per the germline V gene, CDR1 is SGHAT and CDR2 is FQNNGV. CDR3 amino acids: CASSLRPGRLNTEAFF. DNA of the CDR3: TGTGCCAGCTCCCTTCGCCCAGGCCGACTGAACACTGAAGCTTTCTTT. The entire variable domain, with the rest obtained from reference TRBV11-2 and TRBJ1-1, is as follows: EAGVAQSPRYKIIEKRQSVAFWCNPISGHATLYWYQQILGQGPKLLIQFQNNGVVDDSQLPKDRFSAERLKGVDSTLKIQPAKLEDSAVYLCASSLRPGRLNTEAFFGQGTRLTVV.

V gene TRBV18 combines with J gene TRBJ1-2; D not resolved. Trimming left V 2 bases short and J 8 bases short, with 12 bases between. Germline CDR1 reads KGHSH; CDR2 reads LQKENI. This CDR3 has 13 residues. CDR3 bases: TGTGCCAGCTCACCAGCAGGAGGGCTCGGCTACACCTTC. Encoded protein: CASSPAGGLGYTF. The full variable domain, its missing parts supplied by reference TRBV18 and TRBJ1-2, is NAGVMQNPRHLVRRRGQEARLRCSPMKGHSHVYWYRQLPEEGLKFMVYLQKENIIDESGMPKERFSAEFPKEGPSILRIQQVVRGDSAAYFCASSPAGGLGYTFGSGTRLTVV.

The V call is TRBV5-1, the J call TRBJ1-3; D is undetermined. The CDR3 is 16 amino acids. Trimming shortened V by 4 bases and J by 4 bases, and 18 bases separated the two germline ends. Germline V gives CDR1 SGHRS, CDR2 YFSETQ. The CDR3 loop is CASSPAPGRGGNTIYF. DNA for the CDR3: TGCGCCAGCAGCCCCGCTCCGGGTCGAGGAGGAAACACCATATATTTT.

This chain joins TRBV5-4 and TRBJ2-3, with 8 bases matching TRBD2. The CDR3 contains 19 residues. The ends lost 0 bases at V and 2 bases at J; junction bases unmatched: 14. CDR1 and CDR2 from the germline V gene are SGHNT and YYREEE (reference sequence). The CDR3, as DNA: TGTGCCAGCAGCTTGGTTCCATCGGCGGCGGGGGGACCCACAGATACGCAGTATTTT. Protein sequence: CASSLVPSAAGGPTDTQYF.

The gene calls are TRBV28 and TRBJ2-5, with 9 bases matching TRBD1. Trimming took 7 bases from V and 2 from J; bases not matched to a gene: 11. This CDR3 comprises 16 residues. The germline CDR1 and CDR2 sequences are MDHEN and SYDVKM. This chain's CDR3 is CASIPSGQGRQETQYF. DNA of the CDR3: TGTGCCAGCATTCCCTCAGGACAGGGGAGACAAGAGACCCAGTACTTC.

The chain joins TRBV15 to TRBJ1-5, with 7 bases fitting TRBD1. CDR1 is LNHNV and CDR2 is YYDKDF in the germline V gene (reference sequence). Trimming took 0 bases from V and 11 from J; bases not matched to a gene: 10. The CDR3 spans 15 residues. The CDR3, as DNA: TGTGCCACCAGCAGAGATCAAGGACAGGAGGCAGCCCAGCATTTT. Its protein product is CATSRDQGQEAAQHF.